The 20 T cell receptor beta chains below come from one sample, sequenced in a study of early T cells in non-severe SARS-CoV-2 infection. TCRdb re-called the 5' RACE reads through MiXCR, storing one row per CDR3 protein. The sample lists 25,000 to 30,000 distinct CDR3 sequences; under 6% were seen once. The sample comprised whole blood. These receptors all come from an adult who was a healthcare worker with PCR-confirmed SARS-CoV-2 infection or an uninfected control (not recorded which).

This clonotype occurred many times. The chain joins TRBV5-1 to TRBJ2-7; 7 bases are a match to TRBD2. The V and J ends lost 4 bases and 4 bases, in that order; junction bases with no gene match: 11. Germline loops: CDR1 SGHRS, CDR2 YFSETQ. The CDR3 spans 15 residues. The CDR3 bases are TGCGCCAGCAGCAAGGTACTAGCGCCTGGTTACGAGCAGTACTTC. It encodes CASSKVLAPGYEQYF.

The chain links TRBV14 to TRBJ2-7; D unclear. This CDR3 has 15 residues. The ends were cut back, 0 bases at V and 2 bases at J, with 11 bases in the middle. CDR1 and CDR2 (germline): SGHDN, FVKESK. The chain's CDR3 is CASSQESGPPYEQYF. The CDR3, as DNA: TGTGCCAGCAGCCAAGAGTCAGGACCTCCCTACGAGCAGTACTTC.

The chain carries TRBV29-1 and TRBJ2-7, with 8 bases fitting TRBD2. CDR3 length equals 14 residues. Per germline, CDR1 SQVTM and CDR2 ANQGSEA. V gave up 4 bases and J gave up 4 bases; unmatched junction bases: 9. Here the CDR3 reads CSVGAGTRGYEQYF. DNA of the CDR3: TGCAGCGTTGGGGCCGGGACTAGGGGGTACGAGCAGTACTTC.

This chain uses TRBV3-1 with TRBJ2-3, with 12 bases that match TRBD2. V trimming: 1 base; J trimming: 5 bases; junction bases outside the gene matches: 7. This CDR3 is built from 17 residues. Germline CDR1 and CDR2: LGHDT and YNNKEL (reference sequence). Here the CDR3 reads CASSQGILAGGVDTQYF. CDR3 nucleotides: TGTGCCAGCAGCCAAGGAATACTAGCGGGGGGTGTAGATACGCAGTATTTT.

This clonotype was observed a few times. The rearrangement uses TRBV11-1 and TRBJ2-3; possibly TRBD2 for D (6 bases). Germline loops: CDR1 SGHAT, CDR2 FQDESV (reference sequence). The CDR3 is made up of 16 amino acids. The V end lost 2 bases, the J end lost 7 bases, and 19 bases lay between the germline ends. The CDR3 nucleotides read TGTGCCAGCAGCTTAATGGCTGGGCAGGGAGGAAATACGCAGTATTTT. Translated, it gives CASSLMAGQGGNTQYF. The whole variable domain, filled in from reference TRBV11-1 and TRBJ2-3, reads EAEVAQSPRYKITEKSQAVAFWCDPISGHATLYWYRQILGQGPELLVQFQDESVVDDSQLPKDRFSAERLKGVDSTLKIQPAELGDSAMYLCASSLMAGQGGNTQYFGPGTRLTVL.

This clonotype was seen ten or more times. The chain combines TRBV6-6 with TRBJ2-7; TRBD2 aligns across 8 bases. J gave up 6 bases and V 7 bases, and 8 bases lay outside the gene matches. CDR3 size: 13 residues. Germline CDR1 reads MNHNY; CDR2 reads SVGAGI (reference sequence). For the CDR3, the DNA is TGTGCCAGCACGGCGGGAGGATTATCCGAGCAGTACTTC. Its protein is CASTAGGLSEQYF.

In this sample, this clonotype turned up many times. The chain links TRBV30 to TRBJ2-3; possibly TRBD1 for D (5 bases). Germline-derived CDR1 and CDR2 are GTSNPN and SVGIG (reference sequence). The CDR3 totals 15 residues. The germline V and J ends were trimmed by 0 bases and 0 bases, with 10 bases remaining between them. The CDR3 is CAWSVNRRSTDTQYF. CDR3 nucleotides: TGTGCCTGGAGTGTAAACAGGAGAAGCACAGATACGCAGTATTTT.

This clonotype has ten or more counts. This rearrangement joins TRBV12-3 or TRBV12-4 to TRBJ1-1; TRBD1 agrees at 9 bases. After removal of 4 bases from V and 6 bases from J, the junction contained 9 bases not matched to a gene. This CDR3 has 15 residues. This CDR3 is CASSYSGQGRPEAFF. As DNA, the CDR3 is TGTGCCAGCAGTTACAGCGGACAGGGGAGGCCTGAAGCTTTCTTT.

V usage is TRBV5-1 and J usage is TRBJ2-2; D remains unclear. CDR1 is SGHRS, CDR2 YFSETQ, per germline. The CDR3 is made up of 14 amino acids. The V and J ends lost 0 bases and 3 bases respectively, with 6 bases between them. CDR3 DNA sequence: TGCGCCAGCAGCTTGGTCGGGTACACCGGGGAGCTGTTTTTT. This translates into CASSLVGYTGELFF. The whole variable domain, filled in from reference TRBV5-1 and TRBJ2-2, reads KAGVTQTPRYLIKTRGQQVTLSCSPISGHRSVSWYQQTPGQGLQFLFEYFSETQRNKGNFPGRFSGRQFSNSRSEMNVSTLELGDSALYLCASSLVGYTGELFFGEGSRLTVL.

In its sample, this clonotype was seen many times. This chain uses TRBV18 with TRBJ2-1; D is unclear. CDR1 is KGHSH, CDR2 LQKENI, per germline. The ends were cut back, 3 bases at V and 9 bases at J, with 21 bases in the middle. This CDR3 is built from 16 residues. The CDR3 DNA sequence: TGTGCCAGCTCACCCCTGGCGCCGACAAGCCCGGCTGAGCAGTTCTTC. As protein: CASSPLAPTSPAEQFF.

This clonotype was seen repeatedly, ten times or more. The rearrangement uses TRBV4-2 and TRBJ1-1; 8 bases map to TRBD1. The CDR3 covers 16 residues. The germline V gene has CDR1 LGHNA and CDR2 YNFKEQ. V lost 0 bases, J lost 4 bases, and 7 bases stayed unmatched. CDR3: CASSQDGNRGGTEAFF. Here the CDR3 DNA reads TGTGCCAGCAGCCAAGATGGTAACAGGGGGGGCACTGAAGCTTTCTTT.

This clonotype was detected ten times or more. A junction boundary mismatches the germline segment, possibly from a read error. The V gene is TRBV2, the J gene TRBJ1-5, with 10 bases that match TRBD1. The V gene's germline CDR1 is SNHLY and CDR2 FYNNEI. This CDR3 comprises 16 residues. Written as DNA, the CDR3 is TGTGCCAGCAGGGAAGACAGGGGGCCTAGCAATCAGCCCCAGCATTTT. It codes for CASREDRGPSNQPQHF.

This clonotype has a count of ten or more. The rearrangement joins TRBV7-9 to TRBJ2-7; 10 bases are a match to TRBD2. J lost 0 bases, V lost 7 bases, and 3 bases had no gene match. The CDR3 extends over 14 amino acids. CDR1 and CDR2 from the germline V gene are SEHNR and FQNEAQ (reference sequence). CDR3 coding DNA: TGTGCCAGCAACCCTAGCGGGAGCTCCTACGAGCAGTACTTC. This gives the protein CASNPSGSSYEQYF.

At least ten counts were recorded for this clonotype. V and J are TRBV2 and TRBJ2-7; either TRBD1 or TRBD2 may supply D (5 bases each). The CDR3 is 16 residues long. V lost 0 bases and J 1 base, leaving 13 bases between the germline ends. Per germline, CDR1 SNHLY and CDR2 FYNNEI. CDR3 residues: CASSEAGTGPSYEQYF. The CDR3 bases are TGTGCCAGCAGTGAAGCAGGGACGGGACCTTCCTACGAGCAGTACTTC. Supplemented by reference TRBV2 and TRBJ2-7, the full variable domain reads EPEVTQTPSHQVTQMGQEVILRCVPISNHLYFYWYRQILGQKVEFLVSFYNNEISEKSEIFDDQFSVERPDGSNFTLKIRSTKLEDSAMYFCASSEAGTGPSYEQYFGPGTRLTVT.

This clonotype has ten or more counts. The rearrangement uses TRBV20-1 and TRBJ1-6, with D unresolved. V dropped 1 base and J dropped 6 bases, with 10 bases sitting between them. CDR3 length: 14 residues. CDR1 and CDR2 from the germline V gene are DFQATT and SNEGSKA (reference sequence). The CDR3 sequence is CSARVSDFNSPLHF. The CDR3 nucleotides read TGCAGTGCTAGAGTTTCAGACTTTAATTCACCCCTCCACTTT.

This clonotype has at least ten counts. The J gene is TRBJ2-5, the V gene TRBV12-3 or TRBV12-4, with D possibly matching TRBD2 (5 bases). The CDR3 has 16 amino acids. V was clipped by 5 bases and J by 4 bases, with 20 bases between them. CDR3 protein: CASSQRSGLPTETQYF. CDR3 in DNA: TGTGCCAGCAGTCAAAGGTCCGGACTCCCGACAGAGACCCAGTACTTC.

This clonotype turned up a few times. The CDR3 here is CASSFPGSYTDTQYF. CDR3 DNA sequence: TGTGCCAGCAGCTTCCCCGGGAGCTATACAGATACGCAGTATTTT. This sequence joins TRBV11-2 and TRBJ2-3, with D possibly matching TRBD2 (6 bases). Germline V gene lookup returns CDR1 SGHAT and CDR2 FQNNGV. V lost 3 bases, J lost 3 bases, and 13 bases lay in between. The CDR3 is 15 residues long.

The chain links TRBV7-9 to TRBJ2-3; unclear D gene. This CDR3 contains 11 residues. Germline V lookup: CDR1 SEHNR, CDR2 FQNEAQ (reference sequence). Trimming pared 7 bases from V and 6 bases from J, leaving 8 bases between. This CDR3 is CASIRADTQYF. The CDR3 coding sequence is TGTGCCAGCATCCGGGCCGATACGCAGTATTTT.

In its sample, this clonotype was seen many times. The V call is TRBV20-1, the J call TRBJ2-3; D may be TRBD1 (6 bases). CDR1 is DFQATT and CDR2 is SNEGSKA in the germline V gene (reference sequence). V was cut by 1 base and J by 9 bases, with 11 bases left in between. The CDR3 covers 12 residues. CDR3 residues: CSARASQGTQYF. The CDR3 DNA is TGCAGTGCTAGAGCTTCACAGGGAACGCAGTATTTT.

This clonotype was recorded many times. V usage is TRBV6-5 and J usage is TRBJ2-3; the match to TRBD1 covers 10 bases. The J segment lost 2 bases and the V segment lost 5 bases, leaving 4 bases of the junction unmatched. CDR1 and CDR2 from the germline V gene are MNHEY and SVGAGI. The CDR3 is made up of 15 amino acids. The CDR3 DNA is TGTGCCAGCAGTACGGGACAGGGGTCCACAGATACGCAGTATTTT. Translating gives CASSTGQGSTDTQYF.